The next 30 T cell receptor beta chains were all read from a single sample in a study of control samples from healthy donors and cancer patients. Assay used: immunoSEQ multiplex PCR; TCRdb lists only in-frame clones, some missing. The sample includes 150,000 or so clones, 93% of them seen just once. Sequencing used blood. These receptor sequences come from a young man in good health.

The gene calls are TRBV30 and TRBJ1-4; TRBD1 might be the D (5 bases). Trimming left V 0 bases short and J 8 bases short, with 10 bases between. This CDR3 spans 13 amino acids. Germline V gives CDR1 GTSNPN, CDR2 SVGIG (reference sequence). The CDR3 DNA reads TGTGCCTGGAGTGTAAAGCGGGGGGAAAAACTGTTTTTT. Amino acid sequence: CAWSVKRGEKLFF.

This clone was observed once. This rearrangement joins TRBV11-3 to TRBJ2-2; D gene unclear. CDR1 and CDR2 from the germline V gene are SGHNT and YENEEA. This CDR3 spans 13 amino acids. V was trimmed by 4 bases and J by 5 bases, leaving 8 bases between them. The CDR3 nucleotides read TGTGCCAGCAGCTCGATAGGGACCGGGGAGCTGTTTTTT. It translates to CASSSIGTGELFF.

CDR3 nucleotide sequence: TGCGCCAGCAGCTTGGTGGGGGGACCTGCCTCCTACAATGAGCAGTTCTTC. Its protein is CASSLVGGPASYNEQFF. This chain joins TRBV5-1 and TRBJ2-1; D is perhaps TRBD2 (6 bases). Germline CDR1 SGHRS, CDR2 YFSETQ. The CDR3 contains 17 residues. V was clipped by 0 bases and J by 0 bases, with 13 bases between them. Variable domain in full (rest from reference TRBV5-1 and TRBJ2-1): KAGVTQTPRYLIKTRGQQVTLSCSPISGHRSVSWYQQTPGQGLQFLFEYFSETQRNKGNFPGRFSGRQFSNSRSEMNVSTLELGDSALYLCASSLVGGPASYNEQFFGPGTRLTVL.

The chain carries TRBV30 and TRBJ1-1, with D tentatively TRBD1 (5 bases). This CDR3 has 13 amino acids. Germline V gene data show CDR1 as GTSNPN and CDR2 as SVGIG (reference sequence). Trimming took 0 bases from V and 4 from J, leaving 9 bases between them. The CDR3 DNA reads as TGTGCCTGGAGTGTTGGGGGGAGCACTGAAGCTTTCTTT. It is translated as CAWSVGGSTEAFF. The complete variable domain, with remaining parts taken from reference TRBV30 and TRBJ1-1, reads SQTIHQWPATLVQPVGSPLSLECTVEGTSNPNLYWYRQAAGRGLQLLFYSVGIGQISSEVPQNLSASRPQDRQFILSSKKLLLSDSGFYLCAWSVGGSTEAFFGQGTRLTVV.

This chain joins TRBV27 and TRBJ2-7; 8 bases align to TRBD1. V trimming: 5 bases; J trimming: 13 bases; junction bases outside the gene matches: 19. CDR1 and CDR2 (germline): MNHEY, SMNVEV (reference sequence). This CDR3 is 15 amino acids long. CDR3 loop: CASSPSPGQVPLTYF. The CDR3 DNA sequence: TGTGCCAGCAGTCCGTCCCCGGGACAGGTCCCATTAACCTACTTC.

Turning to this clone: Other DNA sequences in this sample translate to the same CDR3. The chain couples TRBV7-9 to TRBJ1-2, with a tentative D call TRBD1 (6 bases). Germline V gene data show CDR1 as SEHNR and CDR2 as FQNEAQ (reference sequence). Trimming took off 3 bases at V and 8 bases at J, with 13 bases between the two ends. This CDR3 region has 13 residues. The CDR3 here is CASSLGALGGYTF. The CDR3 DNA sequence: TGTGCCAGCAGCTTGGGGGCGCTCGGGGGCTACACCTTC.

V gene TRBV28 combines with J gene TRBJ1-5, with 7 positions matching TRBD1. Trimming removed 10 bases from V and 9 bases from J; junction bases left unmatched: 15. Germline CDR1 reads MDHEN; CDR2 reads SYDVKM. This CDR3 is built from 14 residues. This CDR3 reads CAIRLTGETSPQHF. The CDR3 DNA sequence: TGTGCCATCAGACTTACAGGGGAGACGTCGCCCCAGCATTTT.

The rearrangement uses TRBV9 and TRBJ2-1; D possibly corresponds to TRBD2 (5 bases). The V gene lost 2 bases and the J gene lost 3 bases, with 12 bases spanning the gap. This CDR3 has 15 amino acids. Germline lookup yields CDR1 SGDLS and CDR2 YYNGEE. CDR3 DNA sequence: TGTGCCAGCAGCGTGGGCGGGCCTAACTACAATGAGCAGTTCTTC. Translating gives CASSVGGPNYNEQFF. Using reference TRBV9 and TRBJ2-1 for the parts outside the CDR3, the full variable domain is DSGVTQTPKHLITATGQRVTLRCSPRSGDLSVYWYQQSLDQGLQFLIQYYNGEERAKGNILERFSAQQFPDLHSELNLSSLELGDSALYFCASSVGGPNYNEQFFGPGTRLTVL.

J is TRBJ2-6 and V is TRBV11-2; D possibly corresponds to TRBD2 (5 bases). V gave up 7 bases and J gave up 0 bases, with 13 bases separating them. From germline, CDR1 is SGHAT and CDR2 FQNNGV. CDR3 length: 16 residues. This chain's CDR3 is CASTWQRASGANVLTF. In DNA form, the CDR3 reads TGTGCCAGCACATGGCAGAGGGCCTCTGGGGCCAACGTCCTGACTTTC.

V and J are TRBV6-1 and TRBJ2-7; the match to TRBD1 covers 10 bases. This CDR3 is built from 15 residues. CDR1 is MNHNS and CDR2 is SASEGT in the germline V gene. With V trimmed by 1 base and J by 3 bases, 3 bases remained unmatched. This CDR3 is CASSEGQGALYEQYF. As DNA, the CDR3 is TGTGCCAGCAGTGAAGGACAGGGGGCCCTCTACGAGCAGTACTTC.

On this clone: Mismatch with germline at one junction end may stem from a read error. The chain links TRBV7-7 to TRBJ2-7, with D possibly being TRBD1 (5 bases). The CDR3 is 15 amino acids. The germline gives CDR1 SSHAT, CDR2 FNYEAQ (reference sequence). CDR3 protein: CASSQTVAQDYEQYF. CDR3 bases: TGTGCTAGCAGCCAGACAGTAGCCCAGGACTACGAGCAGTACTTC.

The V gene is TRBV7-9, the J gene TRBJ2-2, with D hard to call. This CDR3 spans 12 amino acids. CDR1 and CDR2 (germline): SEHNR, FQNEAQ (reference sequence). The V gene lost 5 bases and the J gene lost 6 bases, with 7 bases spanning the gap. DNA for the CDR3: TGTGCCAGCAGCGCCGGAGCCGGGGAGCTGTTTTTT. Translation: CASSAGAGELFF.

CDR3 region: CASSLGGLSYEQYF. The CDR3 coding sequence is TGCGCCAGCAGCCTCGGGGGTCTCTCCTACGAGCAGTACTTC. The genes are TRBV4-1 and TRBJ2-7; possibly TRBD2 for D (6 bases). The germline V gene encodes CDR1 MGHRA and CDR2 YSYEKL. The CDR3 is 14 amino acids. Trimming removed 4 bases at V and 0 bases at J, with 10 bases between.

This clone has more than one count but fewer than ten. The chain recombines TRBV25-1 with TRBJ2-5; D gene ambiguous. Trimming stripped 4 bases from V and 4 bases from J, with 4 bases between. The CDR3 sequence is 11 residues long. Germline values: CDR1 MGHDK, CDR2 SYGVNS. CDR3 region: CASSVTETQYF. The DNA of the CDR3 is TGTGCCAGCAGTGTAACAGAGACCCAGTACTTC.

V is TRBV6-5 and J is TRBJ2-3; the D gene is possibly TRBD2 (6 bases). Germline V CDR1 and CDR2: MNHEY, SVGAGI. The CDR3 length is 15 residues. The V and J ends lost 5 bases and 4 bases respectively, with 16 bases between them. The CDR3 reads CASSTHSSVPDTQYF. For the CDR3, the DNA is TGTGCCAGCAGTACCCATTCTAGCGTTCCAGATACGCAGTATTTT.

The chain recombines TRBV9 with TRBJ2-5; D possibly corresponds to TRBD2 (7 bases). V lost 3 bases and J lost 0, with 21 bases in between. This CDR3 is 18 amino acids long. Looked up from germline, CDR1 is SGDLS and CDR2 is YYNGEE. This chain's CDR3 is CASSGGRGAENHQETQYF. CDR3 DNA: TGTGCCAGCAGCGGTGGGAGGGGGGCGGAAAACCACCAAGAGACCCAGTACTTC.

CDR3 in DNA: TGCGCCAGCAGCTCCAGGGAGACCTACGAGCAGTACTTC. The encoded protein is CASSSRETYEQYF. V and J are TRBV5-1 and TRBJ2-7, with D perhaps TRBD1 or TRBD2 (5 bases each). The V gene's germline CDR1 is SGHRS and CDR2 YFSETQ. V was cut by 3 bases and J by 2 bases, with 9 bases left in between. The CDR3 sequence is 13 residues long.

The CDR3 spells CASSFGLYGVVNTEAFF. CDR3 DNA: TGTGCCAGCAGTTTCGGCCTTTACGGGGTGGTCAACACTGAAGCTTTCTTT. The V gene is TRBV28, the J gene TRBJ1-1; D remains ambiguous. Germline CDR1 reads MDHEN; CDR2 reads SYDVKM. The ends were cut back, 3 bases at V and 2 bases at J, with 19 bases in the middle. This CDR3 is built from 17 residues.

Here the CDR3 reads CASSEAGHSDTQYF. The CDR3 DNA follows: TGTGCCAGCAGTGAAGCGGGGCATTCAGATACGCAGTATTTT. The rearrangement joins TRBV6-1 to TRBJ2-3; D is perhaps TRBD1 (5 bases). Looked up from germline, CDR1 is MNHNS and CDR2 is SASEGT. V gave up 0 bases and J gave up 4 bases, with 8 bases separating them. This CDR3 has 14 residues.

This clone was found once. The V call is TRBV10-3, the J call TRBJ1-6; maybe TRBD1 (6 bases). Germline lookup yields CDR1 ENHRY and CDR2 SYGVKD. With 4 bases removed from V and 10 bases from J, the gap between germline ends came to 17 bases. The CDR3 covers 15 residues. The CDR3 loop reads CAISGFQRGESPLHF. CDR3 nucleotides: TGTGCCATCAGTGGGTTCCAAAGGGGGGAATCACCCCTCCACTTT.

The genes are TRBV3-1 (or the pseudogene TRBV3-2) and TRBJ1-2; no clear D. Germline V gene lookup returns CDR1 LGHDT and CDR2 YNNKEL (reference sequence). This CDR3 is built from 15 residues. Trimming took 4 bases from V and 1 from J, leaving 13 bases between them. The CDR3 DNA sequence: TGTGCCAGCAGCCGAGAGAGCCAGTATAACTATGGCTACACCTTC. This sequence encodes CASSRESQYNYGYTF.

The chain carries TRBV6-6 and TRBJ2-7, with 12 bases matching TRBD1. This CDR3 has 15 amino acids. V dropped 6 bases and J dropped 4; count of bases not matched to a gene: 7. Germline V gene lookup returns CDR1 MNHNY and CDR2 SVGAGI (reference sequence). CDR3 residues: CASRPPGQGAYEQYF. CDR3 in DNA: TGTGCCAGCAGACCACCGGGACAGGGGGCTTACGAGCAGTACTTC.

The chain couples TRBV20-1 to TRBJ2-7; TRBD1 agrees at 7 bases. Germline V CDR1 and CDR2: DFQATT, SNEGSKA (reference sequence). V was pared by 3 bases and J by 3 bases, with 5 bases of the junction left unmatched. This CDR3 has 13 amino acids. CDR3 nucleotide sequence: TGCAGTGCTAGTCGACAGGGTAGCTACGAGCAGTACTTC. Protein: CSASRQGSYEQYF.

The chain has TRBV5-8 and TRBJ2-1, with a weak D call TRBD2 (5 bases). This CDR3 region has 14 residues. CDR1 is SGHTS, CDR2 YDEGEE, per germline. V lost 4 bases and J lost 6, with 14 bases in between. The CDR3 coding sequence is TGTGCCAGCAGCAAAGGACTGGCCGGCAATGAGCAGTTCTTC. Translated, it gives CASSKGLAGNEQFF. The variable domain in full, completed from reference TRBV5-8 and TRBJ2-1, reads EAGVTQSPTHLIKTRGQQATLRCSPISGHTSVYWYQQALGLGLQFLLWYDEGEERNRGNFPPRFSGRQFPNYSSELNVNALELEDSALYLCASSKGLAGNEQFFGPGTRLTVL.

The DNA for the CDR3 is TGCGCCAGCAGCCCAAGCGCCCTACAGACTGCCTACGAGCAGTACTTC. It codes for CASSPSALQTAYEQYF. V usage is TRBV4-1 and J usage is TRBJ2-7, with D unclear. The germline V gene has CDR1 MGHRA and CDR2 YSYEKL. V shed 4 bases and J shed 2 bases, with 18 bases lying between them. The CDR3 consists of 16 residues.

The gene calls are TRBV5-1 and TRBJ2-5, with D possibly being TRBD1 (6 bases). The ends were cut back, 2 bases at V and 2 bases at J, with 10 bases in the middle. This CDR3 spans 14 amino acids. Looked up from germline, CDR1 is SGHRS and CDR2 is YFSETQ. The CDR3 here is CASSFDRRQETQYF. CDR3 nucleotides: TGCGCCAGCAGCTTTGACAGGAGGCAAGAGACCCAGTACTTC.

V is TRBV7-2 and J is TRBJ1-3; D perhaps matches TRBD1 (5 bases). The germline V gene encodes CDR1 SGHTA and CDR2 FQGNSA. V lost 5 bases and J lost 7, with 18 bases in between. The CDR3 runs to 15 residues. The CDR3 spells CASSPGGSRGNTIYF. The CDR3 DNA reads TGTGCCAGCAGCCCCGGCGGCTCCCGGGGGAACACCATATATTTT.

This rearrangement joins TRBV9 to TRBJ2-7, with unresolved D. The germline V gene has CDR1 SGDLS and CDR2 YYNGEE. The CDR3 runs 14 residues. V was clipped by 0 bases and J by 7 bases, with 14 bases between them. The CDR3 loop reads CASSVAEAGREQYF. CDR3 nucleotides: TGTGCCAGCAGCGTAGCTGAGGCTGGTCGGGAGCAGTACTTC.

The genes are TRBV11-2 and TRBJ2-3; 7 positions agree with TRBD2. The CDR3 consists of 18 residues. From germline, CDR1 is SGHAT and CDR2 FQNNGV. Unmatched junction bases numbered 12, after V lost 3 bases and J lost 0 bases. CDR3 region: CASSFSLAAYISTDTQYF. The CDR3, as DNA: TGTGCCAGCAGCTTTTCCCTAGCGGCCTATATAAGCACAGATACGCAGTATTTT.

V is TRBV9 and J is TRBJ1-4; D perhaps matches TRBD1 (6 bases). There are 16 residues in the CDR3. Germline lookup yields CDR1 SGDLS and CDR2 YYNGEE. With 4 bases removed from V and 10 bases from J, the gap between germline ends came to 23 bases. CDR3 region: CASSPSSPIQGGKLFF. CDR3 bases: TGTGCCAGCAGCCCCTCGTCCCCTATACAGGGAGGAAAACTGTTTTTT.